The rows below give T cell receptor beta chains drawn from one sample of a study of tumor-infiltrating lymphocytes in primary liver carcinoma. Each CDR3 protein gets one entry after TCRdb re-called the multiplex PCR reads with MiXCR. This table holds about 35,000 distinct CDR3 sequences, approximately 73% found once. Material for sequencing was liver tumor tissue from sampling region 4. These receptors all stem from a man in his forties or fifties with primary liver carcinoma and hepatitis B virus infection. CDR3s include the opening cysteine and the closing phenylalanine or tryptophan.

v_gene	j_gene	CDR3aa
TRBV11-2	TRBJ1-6	CASSQGQGVNSPLHF
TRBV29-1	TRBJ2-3	CGVSGTGASNTQYF
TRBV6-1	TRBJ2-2	CANGEADTGELFF
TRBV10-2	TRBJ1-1	CARSEIENTEVFF
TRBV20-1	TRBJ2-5	CSASNVAGEVQETQYF
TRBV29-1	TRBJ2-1	CCVSRDKDNEQFF
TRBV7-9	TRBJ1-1	CASRLFANTEAFF
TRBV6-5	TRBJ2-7	CASSTGGLAGGGDQYF
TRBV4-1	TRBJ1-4	CASSLIGTGSEKLFF
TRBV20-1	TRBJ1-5	CSARDLTGNQPQHF
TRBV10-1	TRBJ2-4	CAISTLAERTENIQYF
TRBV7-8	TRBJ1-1	CVSNLEQSRGAFF
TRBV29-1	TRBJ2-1	CSVPDGGRVGEQFF
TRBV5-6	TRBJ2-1	CASSRGLAGVLTYNEQFF
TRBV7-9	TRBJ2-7	CASSREDSGLYEQYF
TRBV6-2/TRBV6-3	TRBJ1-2	CASSSGPMKYGCTF
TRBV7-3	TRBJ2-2	CASSYSTGELFF
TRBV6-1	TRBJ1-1	CASTLPRGVNTEAVF
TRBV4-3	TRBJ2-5	CASSQAVRLTEFQYF
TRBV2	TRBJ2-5	CASSGTSGYQETQYF
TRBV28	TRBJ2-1	CASFGTVAFSEQFF
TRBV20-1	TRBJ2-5	CSAKTDIGETQYF
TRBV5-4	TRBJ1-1	CASSPRTGLSGTQAFF
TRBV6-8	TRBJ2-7	CASIWTGNGTSGLHEQYF
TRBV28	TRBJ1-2	CASCLSRANYGYTF
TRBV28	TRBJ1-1	CARTPMAVDTEAFF
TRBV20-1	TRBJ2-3	CSASGSGGRTDTQYF
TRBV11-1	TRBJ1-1	CASSFGHTVGTEAFF
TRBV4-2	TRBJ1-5	CASSEAGAGNQPQHF
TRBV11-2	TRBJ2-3	CVSSRRSTGNTDTQYF
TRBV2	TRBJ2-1	CASSEAGGVPYNEQFF
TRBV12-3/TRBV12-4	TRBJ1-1	CAGSSGTDNTETFF
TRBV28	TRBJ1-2	CDSSLMVSYGNAF
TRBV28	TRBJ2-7	CASTLGGGLYEQYF
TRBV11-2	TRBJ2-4	CASSLDTSGIAKNIQYF
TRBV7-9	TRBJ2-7	CASSFDLLPYNQYF
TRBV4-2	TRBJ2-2	CASSQVGNTGELFF
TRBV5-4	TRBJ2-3	CASSQNRRTDF
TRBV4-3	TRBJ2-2	CARSQDLGGELSF
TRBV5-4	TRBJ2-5	CASSLGAVEETQYF
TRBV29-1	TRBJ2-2	CSVGTSAANIRELFF
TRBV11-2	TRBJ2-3	CASNKRSIGNTDTKYF
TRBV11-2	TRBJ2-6	CASSMGGDRSIYLSGANVPTF
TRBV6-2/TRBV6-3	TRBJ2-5	CASGPGLETQYF
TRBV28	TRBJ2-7	CASSLASRSSYEQYF
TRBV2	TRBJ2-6	CTSSEVAGANVLTF
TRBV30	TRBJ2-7	CAWRPLRREAGKQYF
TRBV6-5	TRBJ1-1	CASSYSVGVMNTEAFF
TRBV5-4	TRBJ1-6	CANTGQGSPLHF
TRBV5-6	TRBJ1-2	CASSSRDRIVNYGYTF
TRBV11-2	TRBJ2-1	CASRLVEGENNEQFF
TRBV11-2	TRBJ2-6	CANSMGGDRGISLSGANAPTF
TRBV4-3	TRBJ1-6	CASSSRDRGRNSPLHF
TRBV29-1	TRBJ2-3	CSTEGGAGITDMHYF
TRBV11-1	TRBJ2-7	CASSSSWDSSYEQYF